The 21 T cell receptor beta chains below all came from one sample that was sequenced in a study of shared clonotypes between healthy human individuals. Sequencing used immunoSEQ multiplex PCR; TCRdb keeps in-frame clones, though not all of them. The sample lists under 1,100,000 clones, around four fifths occurring once. Material: memory CD4+ T cells sorted from blood. Subset specified: CD45RA-negative fraction. The receptors were sampled from a man aged 18 to 35 in good health.

V gene TRBV19 combines with J gene TRBJ1-5; 12 nucleotides match TRBD1. The ends lost 0 bases at V and 7 bases at J; junction bases unmatched: 1. The CDR3 runs 15 residues. Germline values: CDR1 LNHDA, CDR2 SQIVND (reference sequence). The CDR3 spells CASSIDGTGGQPQHF. CDR3 bases: TGTGCCAGTAGTATAGATGGGACAGGGGGCCAGCCCCAGCATTTT.

CDR3 DNA sequence: TGTGCCACCTCCCTGGTAGGGGTCTCCTACGAGCAGTACTTC. Protein sequence: CATSLVGVSYEQYF. V usage is TRBV6-6 and J usage is TRBJ2-7, with D possibly matching TRBD1 (5 bases). In germline, CDR1 is MNHNY, CDR2 SVGAGI (reference sequence). The V gene lost 10 bases and the J gene lost 0 bases, with 16 bases spanning the gap. This CDR3 has 14 amino acids.

The chain is built from TRBV29-1 and TRBJ2-7, with D perhaps matching TRBD1 or TRBD2 (6 bases each). This CDR3 is built from 11 residues. Germline CDR1 and CDR2: SQVTM and ANQGSEA. Trimming stripped 3 bases from V and 7 bases from J, with 10 bases between. CDR3 bases: TGCAGCGTTGAGGGCGGGACAGAGCAGTACTTC. Its translation: CSVEGGTEQYF.

This clone was seen at least ten times. This chain uses TRBV27 with TRBJ2-1, with 9 bases fitting TRBD2. CDR3 length: 16 residues. J gave up 7 bases and V 5 bases, and 12 bases lay outside the gene matches. Germline V gives CDR1 MNHEY, CDR2 SMNVEV (reference sequence). The CDR3 spells CASSKSSSGSGNEQFF. As DNA, the CDR3 is TGTGCCAGCAGTAAAAGCAGTAGCGGGAGTGGGAATGAGCAGTTCTTC.

The rearrangement uses TRBV9 and TRBJ2-7; 9 bases are a match to TRBD2. The germline gives CDR1 SGDLS, CDR2 YYNGEE. The trim removed 5 bases at V and 0 bases at J, leaving 9 bases unmatched. The CDR3 loop spans 16 amino acids. This chain's CDR3 is CASRVERGANSYEQYF. CDR3 nucleotides: TGTGCCAGCAGGGTGGAGCGGGGGGCAAACTCCTACGAGCAGTACTTC. The full variable domain, completed using reference TRBV9 and TRBJ2-7, is DSGVTQTPKHLITATGQRVTLRCSPRSGDLSVYWYQQSLDQGLQFLIQYYNGEERAKGNILERFSAQQFPDLHSELNLSSLELGDSALYFCASRVERGANSYEQYFGPGTRLTVT.

The gene calls are TRBV9 and TRBJ2-4; 9 bases are a match to TRBD2. The trim removed 3 bases at V and 0 bases at J, leaving 4 bases unmatched. The CDR3 sequence is 16 residues long. Per germline, CDR1 SGDLS and CDR2 YYNGEE. The CDR3 DNA reads TGTGCCAGCAGCGCCTTAGCGGGGGAAGCCAAAAACATTCAGTACTTC. It translates to CASSALAGEAKNIQYF.

To note about this clone: Other DNA sequences in this specimen translate into the identical CDR3. This chain connects TRBV10-3 to TRBJ2-5; possible D gene TRBD1, 6 bases. CDR3 length equals 12 residues. The germline V and J ends were trimmed by 9 bases and 1 base, with 9 bases remaining between them. Germline V CDR1 and CDR2: ENHRY, SYGVKD. CDR3 region: CAIKDSQETQYF. The CDR3 DNA sequence: TGTGCCATTAAGGACAGCCAAGAGACCCAGTACTTC.

CDR3 loop: CASSSRTEQFF. The CDR3 region has the DNA TGCGCCAGCAGTTCACGGACTGAGCAGTTCTTC. The V and J genes are TRBV5-1 and TRBJ2-1; D is undetermined. The CDR3 is made up of 11 amino acids. V dropped 5 bases and J dropped 9 bases, with 9 bases sitting between them. Germline CDR1 is SGHRS and CDR2 is YFSETQ.

The chain is built from TRBV19 and TRBJ2-2, with unresolved D. Trimming removed 5 bases at V and 2 bases at J, with 12 bases between. Looked up from germline, CDR1 is LNHDA and CDR2 is SQIVND (reference sequence). The CDR3 is made up of 15 amino acids. The CDR3 DNA sequence: TGTGCCAGTAGTTTCCCCGGAATCAACACCGGGGAGCTGTTTTTT. This translates into CASSFPGINTGELFF.

The J gene is TRBJ1-1, the V gene TRBV5-4, with a tentative D call TRBD1 (5 bases). V lost 4 bases and J lost 4, with 17 bases in between. The CDR3 is 15 residues long. Germline CDR1 and CDR2: SGHNT and YYREEE (reference sequence). CDR3 sequence (DNA): TGTGCCAGCAGCGGGGCAGGGTATTTGAGCACTGAAGCTTTCTTT. It specifies CASSGAGYLSTEAFF.

V gene TRBV2 combines with J gene TRBJ2-5, with a tentative D call TRBD2 (6 bases). Germline CDR1 reads SNHLY; CDR2 reads FYNNEI. This CDR3 has 12 residues. V shed 8 bases and J shed 4 bases, with 11 bases lying between them. The chain's CDR3 is CASGLFGETQYF. The CDR3 DNA is TGTGCCAGCGGACTATTTGGAGAGACCCAGTACTTC.

The gene calls are TRBV5-1 and TRBJ2-3; D might be TRBD2 (6 bases). V was shortened by 4 bases and J by 4 bases, with 22 bases between the two germline ends. There are 17 residues in the CDR3. Germline V gene sequence: CDR1 SGHRS, CDR2 YFSETQ. This CDR3 is CASSVGAGTPGADTQYF. DNA for the CDR3: TGCGCCAGCAGCGTGGGAGCGGGTACCCCTGGTGCAGATACGCAGTATTTT.

DNA for the CDR3: TGTGCCTGGAGTCGGTCCGGAGGAGCTGAAGCTTTCTTT. This codes for CAWSRSGGAEAFF. J is TRBJ1-1 and V is TRBV30; D uncertain. The ends were cut back, 2 bases at V and 6 bases at J, with 13 bases in the middle. The germline V gene has CDR1 GTSNPN and CDR2 SVGIG (reference sequence). There are 13 residues in the CDR3.

The chain carries TRBV15 and TRBJ2-4; TRBD1 matches at 8 bases. Germline loops: CDR1 LNHNV, CDR2 YYDKDF (reference sequence). The CDR3 runs 16 residues. The V segment lost 0 bases and the J segment 3 bases; nucleotides outside the gene matches: 4. CDR3 sequence: CATSRDWGQDKNIQYF. CDR3 sequence (DNA): TGTGCCACCAGCAGAGATTGGGGACAGGACAAAAACATTCAGTACTTC.

For this clone: The sample carries other DNA sequences with the same CDR3. The genes are TRBV11-2 and TRBJ1-1; 8 nucleotides match TRBD1. Trimming cost V 2 bases and J 5 bases; bases outside gene matches: 4. This CDR3 comprises 14 residues. Germline V gene lookup returns CDR1 SGHAT and CDR2 FQNNGV. CDR3 region: CASSLQGARTEAFF. The DNA of the CDR3 is TGTGCCAGCAGCTTACAGGGGGCCCGAACTGAAGCTTTCTTT.

This clone was seen a single time. The chain couples TRBV10-3 to TRBJ2-7, with D tentatively TRBD1 (7 bases). From germline, CDR1 is ENHRY and CDR2 SYGVKD. V lost 2 bases and J lost 5, with 10 bases in between. The CDR3 spans 13 residues. The CDR3 is CAISEGGGDEQYF. The CDR3 nucleotides are TGTGCCATCAGTGAGGGAGGGGGCGACGAGCAGTACTTC.

The V call is TRBV5-5, the J call TRBJ1-5, with TRBD1 as a possible D gene (6 bases). V lost 4 bases and J lost 5, with 13 bases in between. This CDR3 comprises 14 residues. From germline, CDR1 is SGHKS and CDR2 YYEKEE (reference sequence). CDR3 protein: CASSAEGGHQPQHF. The CDR3 bases are TGTGCCAGCAGCGCGGAAGGGGGTCATCAGCCCCAGCATTTT.

The genes are TRBV20-1 and TRBJ1-2, with 7 nucleotides matching TRBD1. The germline V gene has CDR1 DFQATT and CDR2 SNEGSKA (reference sequence). V shed 3 bases and J 8 bases; nucleotides not matched to a gene: 3. The CDR3 runs to 11 residues. CDR3 nucleotide sequence: TGCAGTGCTAGGTTAGGGGGCGGCTACACCTTC. Protein product: CSARLGGGYTF.

This clone was seen ten or more times. CDR3 nucleotide sequence: TGTGCCAGCAGCCCTAGGATGATGAACACTGAAGCTTTCTTT. This sequence encodes CASSPRMMNTEAFF. The chain employs TRBV5-4 and TRBJ1-1; D call uncertain. Looked up from germline, CDR1 is SGHNT and CDR2 is YYREEE (reference sequence). The CDR3 loop spans 14 amino acids. Trimming cost V 4 bases and J 0 bases, with 10 bases left between them.

Concerning this clone itself: Other DNA sequences from this sample encode an identical CDR3 as well. This chain uses TRBV9 with TRBJ2-3; D ambiguous. Per the germline V gene, CDR1 is SGDLS and CDR2 is YYNGEE. The CDR3 has 14 amino acids. The germline V and J ends were trimmed by 3 bases and 3 bases, with 11 bases remaining between them. The CDR3 reads CASSAAGRTDTQYF. The CDR3 DNA follows: TGTGCCAGCAGCGCCGCCGGACGGACAGATACGCAGTATTTT.

This rearrangement joins TRBV9 to TRBJ2-1, with D perhaps TRBD1 (6 bases). Germline lookup yields CDR1 SGDLS and CDR2 YYNGEE. V lost 8 bases and J lost 0, with 15 bases in between. This CDR3 spans 15 amino acids. CDR3 protein: CASTLTGSSYNEQFF. The CDR3 DNA follows: TGTGCCAGTACCCTAACAGGGAGCTCCTACAATGAGCAGTTCTTC.